This entry is about one TCR beta chain. No antigen is known for it. Base qualities are not provided; no much larger clone lies one nucleotide away. The V end loses 4 bases and the J end loses 8 bases, and a stretch of 12 bases separates them. For CDR1 and CDR2, the germline V gene lists SGHDT and YYEEEE. Including cysteine and phenylalanine, the CDR3 has 12 amino acids. The retained sequence is limited to the CDR3, 36 bases, with the frame set at the first base. This record comes from a study of STAT3 mutations in large granular lymphocyte leukemia (dated by TCRdb to about 2019). About the study as a whole: In roughly half of the longitudinally sequenced T-LGLL patients, canonical activating STAT3 mutations were detected. Over half of the T-LGLL patients were given one or more immunosuppressive therapy regimens, and over 30% of the treated patients had a hematologic response. To reconstruct clonal hierarchy and dynamics, serial deep sequencing of TCRbeta CDR3 and STAT3 was performed in patients with T-cell large granular lymphocyte leukemia. From an initial cohort of hundreds of LGL patients, 15 to 20 representative T-LGLL cases were chosen for longitudinal sequencing of TCRbeta and STAT3. As controls, the study also included longitudinal sequencing of a couple of patients with natural killer LGL leukemia. Patients were sequenced at approximately 4 time points on average, with the number of samplings per patient ranging from 2 to 8.

The study at large found these results: At least one immunodominant TCRbeta clonotype was identified in every T-LGLL patient, and multiple immunodominant subclonotypes were identified in about half of the T-LGLL patients. Variable intervals between samplings and differing treatment regimens complicated linking therapy response to changes in TCR clonal burden. Because no samples were available when a clone first appeared, clonal expansion had to be inferred from samplings taken at other points. In 6 of 18 patients, TCR clonotype switching occurred after therapy, and every newly emerging clone was STAT3 wild type. Since codominant clonotypes persisted in some patients, a small but highly pathogenic clone may have gone undetected. Several patients had a dominant TCR clone burden greater than the STAT3 mutant burden, which suggests that the STAT3 mutation arose secondarily within a clone that had already expanded.

TCRbeta libraries were sequenced on an Illumina MiSeq, averaging about 38,000 productive templates per sample. Using multiplex PCR amplification, the immunoSEQ assay generated the TCRbeta CDR3 libraries. The paper's processing steps were these. Repertoire diversity was calculated as previously defined, and values close to 0 indicated extremely monoclonal samples. In its TCRdb copy, this immuneACCESS table keeps in-frame sequences only and misses some clones. Where compared with another copy, unresolved V genes explain less than half of these, and the others have no known cause. The D gene and trimming were derived from the DNA, and the V and J assignments and clone size from that table. Present in this sample are 30,000 to 40,000 clones, approximately 84% of which were seen just once. The ten largest make up about an eighth of the sample. The same DNA, extracted from blood mononuclear cells, served for both the TCR sequencing and the STAT3 sequencing.

This receptor was obtained from a man aged 60-69 years with T-cell large granular lymphocyte leukemia. Some clones in this sample may be carry-over from other donors' samples. The age is the age at diagnosis. This sequence uses TRBV5-6 and TRBJ1-2, with a weak D call of TRBD1 (5 bases match). Material for sequencing was peripheral blood mononuclear cells. The CDR3 is CASSQGGFGYTF. The nucleotides read TGTGCCAGCAGCCAGGGAGGCTTCGGCTACACCTTC.